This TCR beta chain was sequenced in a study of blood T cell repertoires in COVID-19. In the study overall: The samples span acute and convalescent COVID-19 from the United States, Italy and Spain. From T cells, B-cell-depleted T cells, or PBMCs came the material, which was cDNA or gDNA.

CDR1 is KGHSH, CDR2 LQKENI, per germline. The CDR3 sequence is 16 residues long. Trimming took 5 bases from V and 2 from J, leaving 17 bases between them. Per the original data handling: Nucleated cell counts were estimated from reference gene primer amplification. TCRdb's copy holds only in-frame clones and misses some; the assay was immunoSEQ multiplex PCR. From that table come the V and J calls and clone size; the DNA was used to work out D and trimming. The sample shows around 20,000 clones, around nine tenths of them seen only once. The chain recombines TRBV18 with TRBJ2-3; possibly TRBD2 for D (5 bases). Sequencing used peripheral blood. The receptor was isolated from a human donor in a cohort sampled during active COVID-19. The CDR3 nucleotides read TGTGCCAGCTCAACGCAAACGGGATCTTTCACAGATACGCAGTATTTT. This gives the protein CASSTQTGSFTDTQYF.